One and the same sample provided the 27 T cell receptor beta chains below, sequenced in a study of identical twins. TCRdb re-analysed the 5' RACE reads in MiXCR, keeping a single row per CDR3 protein. The sample comprises 400,000 to 500,000 distinct CDR3 sequences, roughly 18% of which are singletons, and 9% to 15% rests with the top ten. Material for sequencing was naive T cells sorted from blood. The receptors were sampled from a man in his fifties or sixties in good health.

The chain joins TRBV7-2 to TRBJ1-1, with D uncertain. This CDR3 has 14 residues. CDR1 is SGHTA, CDR2 FQGNSA, per germline. V was pared by 1 base and J by 2 bases, with 8 bases between. The chain's CDR3 is CASSLEFTNTEAFF. The CDR3 nucleotides are TGTGCCAGCAGCTTAGAGTTTACAAACACTGAAGCTTTCTTT.

This clonotype was counted many times. The chain is built from TRBV7-9 and TRBJ2-1; D may be TRBD2 (6 bases). Looked up from germline, CDR1 is SEHNR and CDR2 is FQNEAQ (reference sequence). The CDR3 contains 15 residues. Trimming took off 5 bases at V and 6 bases at J, with 17 bases between the two ends. The CDR3 loop reads CASSPHGSSANEQFF. CDR3 sequence (DNA): TGTGCCAGCAGCCCCCACGGGAGTAGCGCCAATGAGCAGTTCTTC.

This clonotype was seen many times. The CDR3 loop reads CASSHGLGSPPDTQYF. The CDR3 bases are TGTGCCAGCAGCCACGGGTTGGGAAGCCCACCAGATACGCAGTATTTT. The V call is TRBV6-1, the J call TRBJ2-3; no firm D call. This CDR3 region has 16 residues. Trimming left V 6 bases short and J 4 bases short, with 20 bases between. Germline loops: CDR1 MNHNS, CDR2 SASEGT.

The rearrangement joins TRBV5-1 to TRBJ2-7; 7 bases fit TRBD2. Trimming cost V 0 bases and J 6 bases; bases outside gene matches: 9. The CDR3 contains 15 residues. Germline V gene data show CDR1 as SGHRS and CDR2 as YFSETQ. The CDR3 sequence: CASSLVAGDRVEQYF. The CDR3 DNA reads as TGCGCCAGCAGCTTGGTAGCGGGCGACAGAGTCGAGCAGTACTTC.

This clonotype has more than one count but fewer than ten. The rearrangement uses TRBV7-6 and TRBJ2-2; D gene unclear. CDR1 and CDR2 (germline): SGHVS, FNYEAQ. The V end was cut by 3 bases, the J end by 5 bases, with 7 bases between. The CDR3 is 13 residues long. The CDR3 nucleotides read TGTGCCAGCAGCTTTTCTACGACCGGGGAGCTGTTTTTT. It yields the protein CASSFSTTGELFF.

The chain couples TRBV27 to TRBJ1-5; 9 bases are a match to TRBD1. V lost 6 bases to trimming and J lost 3 bases; unmatched junction nucleotides: 9. There are 16 residues in the CDR3. CDR1 and CDR2 from the germline V gene are MNHEY and SMNVEV (reference sequence). CDR3 sequence: CASSTLGQGYNQPQHF. CDR3 in DNA: TGTGCCAGCAGCACCCTTGGACAGGGGTACAATCAGCCCCAGCATTTT.

The genes are TRBV4-1 and TRBJ2-5; weak D call: TRBD1 (6 bases). The V gene's germline CDR1 is MGHRA and CDR2 YSYEKL. This CDR3 is 13 amino acids long. Deletions cut 3 bases from V and 2 bases from J, with 7 bases between. The DNA of the CDR3 is TGCGCCAGCAGCCATGGACAGCAAGAGACCCAGTACTTC. Amino acids: CASSHGQQETQYF.

This clonotype was detected only a few times. This sequence joins TRBV20-1 and TRBJ2-5, with 10 nucleotides matching TRBD1. The junction had 16 bases not matched to a gene; V was cut back by 6 bases and J by 0 bases. The CDR3 totals 18 residues. The germline gives CDR1 DFQATT, CDR2 SNEGSKA (reference sequence). CDR3 nucleotide sequence: TGCAGTGCGGAACCGGGACAGGGGTTGGTGGACCACCAAGAGACCCAGTACTTC. Translated: CSAEPGQGLVDHQETQYF.

The CDR3 DNA follows: TGTGCCAGCAGCCCAACCAGGGAGAGCACAGATACGCAGTATTTT. It translates to CASSPTRESTDTQYF. V gene TRBV13 combines with J gene TRBJ2-3, with D tentatively TRBD1 or TRBD2 (5 bases each). V lost 5 bases, J lost 0 bases, and 12 bases lay in between. Germline CDR1 is PRHDT and CDR2 is FYEKMQ (reference sequence). The CDR3 contains 15 residues.

This clonotype was counted many times. This sequence joins TRBV11-2 and TRBJ1-2; D unresolved. Trimming shortened V by 5 bases and J by 4 bases, and 11 bases separated the two germline ends. CDR1 is SGHAT, CDR2 FQNNGV, per germline. CDR3 length equals 13 residues. The CDR3 protein is CASSHGQLYGYTF. The CDR3 DNA is TGTGCCAGCAGCCACGGCCAGCTCTATGGCTACACCTTC.

This clonotype was seen a few times. The genes are TRBV5-1 and TRBJ2-5; D not resolved. Germline V lookup: CDR1 SGHRS, CDR2 YFSETQ. The CDR3 contains 15 residues. The V end lost 0 bases, the J end lost 1 base, and 10 bases lay between the germline ends. This chain's CDR3 is CASSLARLAQETQYF. CDR3 nucleotide sequence: TGCGCCAGCAGCTTGGCGAGACTGGCCCAAGAGACCCAGTACTTC.

This clonotype was found many times. The V and J genes are TRBV14 and TRBJ2-1; no firm D call. The CDR3 spans 18 residues. Germline lookup yields CDR1 SGHDN and CDR2 FVKESK. V was pared by 1 base and J by 4 bases, with 20 bases between. The CDR3 coding sequence is TGTGCCAGCAGCCAAGGGATCCTCGACAATAGGCGATACAATGAGCAGTTCTTC. It yields the protein CASSQGILDNRRYNEQFF.

This clonotype has more than one count but fewer than ten. The V call is TRBV4-3, the J call TRBJ1-2; D gene ambiguous. Germline CDR1 and CDR2: LGHNA and YSLEER. The ends were cut back, 1 base at V and 1 base at J, with 10 bases in the middle. This CDR3 has 15 residues. The CDR3 DNA follows: TGCGCCAGCAGCCAAGCCTGGACTGGTAACTATGGCTACACCTTC. As protein: CASSQAWTGNYGYTF.

This clonotype was seen ten or more times. The rearrangement joins TRBV6-1 to TRBJ2-1; the D gene is possibly TRBD2 (6 bases). This CDR3 is 16 amino acids long. The V and J ends lost 1 base and 6 bases respectively, with 16 bases between them. Germline V lookup: CDR1 MNHNS, CDR2 SASEGT. CDR3 loop: CASSEVGRRSSNEQFF. CDR3 bases: TGTGCCAGCAGTGAAGTCGGGAGACGGTCGAGCAATGAGCAGTTCTTC.

The chain combines TRBV3-1 with TRBJ1-2; 7 nucleotides match TRBD1. V lost 4 bases, J lost 4 bases, and 3 bases stayed unmatched. CDR1 LGHDT and CDR2 YNNKEL come from the germline V gene (reference sequence). The CDR3 covers 13 residues. The CDR3: CASSRGQPYGYTF. The CDR3 coding sequence is TGTGCCAGCAGCCGGGGACAGCCCTATGGCTACACCTTC.

This chain links TRBV20-1 with TRBJ2-7; 9 bases match TRBD2. V was clipped by 2 bases and J by 3 bases; unmatched bases: 8. Germline assignment: CDR1 DFQATT and CDR2 SNEGSKA (reference sequence). This CDR3 has 15 residues. The CDR3 here is CSARTRLAENYEQYF. The DNA of the CDR3 is TGCAGTGCTAGAACCAGACTAGCGGAGAACTACGAGCAGTACTTC.

The chain links TRBV7-2 to TRBJ1-1; D not certain. The CDR3 is 14 residues long. CDR1 and CDR2 from the germline V gene are SGHTA and FQGNSA. Trimming cost V 4 bases and J 4 bases, with 13 bases left between them. The CDR3 loop reads CASSSHYILTEAFF. The CDR3 coding sequence is TGTGCCAGCAGCTCTCACTATATTCTCACTGAAGCTTTCTTT.

As DNA, the CDR3 is TGTGCCAGTAAAGGACAGGCGGCCACCGGGGAGCTGTTTTTT. This encodes CASKGQAATGELFF. The gene calls are TRBV19 and TRBJ2-2; 7 nucleotides match TRBD1. V lost 7 bases and J lost 4; bases outside the gene matches: 6. The CDR3 consists of 14 residues. The germline V gene encodes CDR1 LNHDA and CDR2 SQIVND (reference sequence).

This clonotype was detected only a few times. The V call is TRBV3-1, the J call TRBJ2-3; TRBD2 is a possible D gene (7 bases). This CDR3 contains 20 residues. V was cut by 6 bases and J by 4 bases, with 32 bases left in between. Germline CDR1 LGHDT, CDR2 YNNKEL (reference sequence). The CDR3 here is CASRPSLGPLGASGADTQYF. The DNA for the CDR3 is TGTGCCAGCAGACCATCCCTTGGACCGCTGGGGGCTAGCGGCGCAGATACGCAGTATTTT.

This clonotype showed up many times. This rearrangement joins TRBV5-5 to TRBJ2-5; TRBD1 might be the D (6 bases). The ends were cut back, 5 bases at V and 1 base at J, with 12 bases in the middle. CDR1 and CDR2 (germline): SGHKS, YYEKEE (reference sequence). The CDR3 sequence is 14 residues long. The DNA for the CDR3 is TGTGCCAGCAGGAATACAGGGTTCCAAGAGACCCAGTACTTC. This encodes CASRNTGFQETQYF.

This clonotype was counted only a few times. The chain employs TRBV28 and TRBJ2-7; TRBD2 is a possible D gene (5 bases). V shed 7 bases and J shed 5 bases, with 15 bases lying between them. CDR1 MDHEN and CDR2 SYDVKM come from the germline V gene. The length of the CDR3 is 13 residues. CDR3 residues: CASITSRRDEQYF. In DNA, the CDR3 is TGTGCCAGCATCACCTCGCGGCGGGACGAGCAGTACTTC.

In this sample, this clonotype turned up a few times. The chain is built from TRBV4-2 and TRBJ2-5, with 9 bases matching TRBD2. The CDR3 contains 15 residues. CDR1 and CDR2 from the germline V gene are LGHNA and YNFKEQ. V lost 1 base and J lost 4; bases outside the gene matches: 4. This chain's CDR3 is CASSQGSGGRETQYF. CDR3 bases: TGTGCCAGCAGCCAAGGAAGCGGGGGGCGAGAGACCCAGTACTTC.

V and J are TRBV2 and TRBJ2-3, with D tentatively TRBD2 (6 bases). CDR3 length: 15 amino acids. The V and J ends lost 5 bases and 3 bases respectively, with 15 bases between them. Per the germline V gene, CDR1 is SNHLY and CDR2 is FYNNEI. The DNA of the CDR3 is TGTGCCAGCAGTCTCGTCCCGGGACTGACAGATACGCAGTATTTT. Its protein product is CASSLVPGLTDTQYF.

This clonotype was picked up a small number of times. V usage is TRBV20-1 and J usage is TRBJ2-7; perhaps TRBD2 as D (5 bases). Trimming removed 6 bases from V and 2 bases from J, with 11 bases in between. Germline V gives CDR1 DFQATT, CDR2 SNEGSKA (reference sequence). There are 12 residues in the CDR3. In DNA, the CDR3 is TGCAGTGCACAGCGGAGCCCCTACGAGCAGTACTTC. It specifies CSAQRSPYEQYF.

This clonotype came up a few times. The chain links TRBV10-3 to TRBJ2-2; 7 bases are shared with TRBD1. J was trimmed by 5 bases and V by 0 bases; bases with no gene match: 3. CDR1 and CDR2 (germline): ENHRY, SYGVKD. The CDR3 totals 15 residues. CDR3 region: CAISESEQGTGELFF. As DNA, the CDR3 is TGTGCCATCAGTGAGTCAGAACAGGGGACCGGGGAGCTGTTTTTT.

This CDR3 reads CAISDPTGGGQKLFF. CDR3 in DNA: TGTGCCATCAGTGACCCGACAGGGGGCGGTCAGAAACTGTTTTTT. The chain uses TRBV10-3 and TRBJ1-4; the match to TRBD1 covers 10 bases. The germline V gene has CDR1 ENHRY and CDR2 SYGVKD. The CDR3 is 15 residues long. Trimming took 3 bases from V and 11 from J; bases not matched to a gene: 9.

This clonotype was seen ten or more times. V and J are TRBV4-1 and TRBJ2-6, with D uncertain. Trimming took 1 base from V and 2 from J, leaving 6 bases between them. This CDR3 has 15 amino acids. In germline, CDR1 is MGHRA, CDR2 YSYEKL. CDR3 region: CASSQGLAGANVLTF. Here the CDR3 DNA reads TGCGCCAGCAGCCAAGGACTGGCTGGGGCCAACGTCCTGACTTTC.